The subject of this entry is one TCR beta chain. What it recognizes is unknown. These data are taken from a study of graft-versus-host responses after intestinal transplantation. Study background: Anti-thymocyte globulin induction, then tacrolimus and steroids for about three years, went to all recipients. Broader study findings: High graft-versus-host to host-versus-graft T cell clonal ratios marked allografts of patients with graft-donor macrochimerism.

Germline V gene sequence: CDR1 LGHNA, CDR2 YNFKEQ. V was shortened by 5 bases and J by 9 bases, with 8 bases between the two germline ends. This CDR3 is 11 amino acids long. TCRdb keeps only in-frame clones here, not all; method: immunoSEQ multiplex PCR. The sample yields some 130,000 clones, about 92% seen once. The specimen was unstimulated CD4+ T cells sorted from spleen or lymph node cells, collected before intestinal transplant. The source of this sequence is a human donor who received an intestinal transplant. The chain joins TRBV4-2 to TRBJ1-5, with no clear D. CDR3 coding DNA: TGTGCCAGCAGCGGCGGAGGGCCCCAGCATTTT. It yields the protein CASSGGGPQHF.